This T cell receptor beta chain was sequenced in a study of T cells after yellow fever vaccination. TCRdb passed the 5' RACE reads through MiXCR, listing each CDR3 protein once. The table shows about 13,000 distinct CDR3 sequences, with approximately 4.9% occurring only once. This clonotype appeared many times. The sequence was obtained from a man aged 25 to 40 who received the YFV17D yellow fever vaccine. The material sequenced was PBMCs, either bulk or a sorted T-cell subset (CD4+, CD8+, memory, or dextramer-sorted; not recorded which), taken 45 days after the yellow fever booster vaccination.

CDR3 amino acids: CASSLVAGDAGEKLFF. DNA of the CDR3: TGTGCCAGCAGTTTGGTCGCAGGGGATGCCGGTGAAAAACTGTTTTTT. V gene TRBV12-3 or TRBV12-4 combines with J gene TRBJ1-4; D is possibly TRBD1 (6 bases). The CDR3 is made up of 16 amino acids. V was cut by 3 bases and J by 7 bases, with 18 bases left in between.